Listed below are T cell receptor beta chains from one sample, sequenced in a study of T cell responses to AZD1222 COVID-19 vaccine. The assay was immunoSEQ multiplex PCR, and TCRdb's table has in-frame clones only and misses some. This sample yields about 150,000 clones, of which around 87% are seen a single time; about 8.9% belongs to the top ten. The sample here was peripheral blood, taken 28 days after the second AZD1222 dose. The receptor set was obtained from an adult who received the AZD1222 COVID-19 vaccine. Both conserved end residues are part of each CDR3. A D gene is named only where the DNA matches it firmly. A clone size is listed for some rows: how often the clone was seen (once, few, many), or a class if it is expanded.

j_gene: TRBJ1-2
abundance: -
v_gene: TRBV5-6
d_gene: TRBD1
CDR3nt: TGTGCCAGCAGCCTACAGGGGGCGTATAACTATGGCTACACCTTC
CDR3aa: CASSLQGAYNYGYTF

j_gene: TRBJ2-1
abundance: -
v_gene: TRBV6-2/TRBV6-3
d_gene: -
CDR3nt: TGTGCCAGCAGCCCCCTTAGGGGGTCCTACAATGAGCAGTTCTTC
CDR3aa: CASSPLRGSYNEQFF

j_gene: TRBJ2-5
abundance: -
v_gene: TRBV7-7
d_gene: -
CDR3nt: TGTGCTAGCAGCCAGAGGACACACTCGCGTGAGACCCAGTACTTC
CDR3aa: CASSQRTHSRETQYF

j_gene: TRBJ1-5
abundance: -
v_gene: TRBV24-1
d_gene: -
CDR3nt: TGTGCCACCAGTGATTTTTACAGCAATCAGCCCCAGCATTTT
CDR3aa: CATSDFYSNQPQHF

j_gene: TRBJ1-3
abundance: -
v_gene: TRBV19
d_gene: -
CDR3nt: TGTGCCACTGAACAGGGAGCTGGAAACACCATATATTTT
CDR3aa: CATEQGAGNTIYF

j_gene: TRBJ1-4
abundance: -
v_gene: TRBV19
d_gene: -
CDR3nt: TGTGCCAGTAGTACGAGGGAAAAACTGTTTTTT
CDR3aa: CASSTREKLFF

j_gene: TRBJ2-1
abundance: -
v_gene: TRBV18
d_gene: TRBD1
CDR3nt: TGTGCCAGCTCACCACCAGGGGGCGCCTACAATGAGCAGTTCTTC
CDR3aa: CASSPPGGAYNEQFF

j_gene: TRBJ1-1
abundance: -
v_gene: TRBV19
d_gene: TRBD1
CDR3nt: TGTGCCAGTAGTATAGCCGGACAGGGGGTTAGCAAGCGGAACACTGAAGCTTTCTTT
CDR3aa: CASSIAGQGVSKRNTEAFF

j_gene: TRBJ1-1
abundance: -
v_gene: TRBV6-9
d_gene: TRBD1
CDR3nt: TGTGCCAGCGGCTGGGACAGGGACACTGAAGCTTTCTTT
CDR3aa: CASGWDRDTEAFF

j_gene: TRBJ1-1
abundance: -
v_gene: TRBV3-1/TRBV3-2
d_gene: -
CDR3nt: TGTGCCAGCAGCCACCTCACAGGGAACACTGAAGCTTTCTTT
CDR3aa: CASSHLTGNTEAFF

j_gene: TRBJ1-3
abundance: -
v_gene: TRBV28
d_gene: -
CDR3nt: TGTGCCAGCACCCTGCGCCGGGGGCTTGGAAACACCATATATTTT
CDR3aa: CASTLRRGLGNTIYF

j_gene: TRBJ1-2
abundance: -
v_gene: TRBV27
d_gene: TRBD1
CDR3nt: TGTGCCAGCAGTCCCCGGGACAGGGGAGACTACACCTTC
CDR3aa: CASSPRDRGDYTF

j_gene: TRBJ1-1
abundance: -
v_gene: TRBV12-3/TRBV12-4
d_gene: -
CDR3nt: TGTGCCAGCAGGGGACGATACTATACTGAAGCTTTCTTT
CDR3aa: CASRGRYYTEAFF

j_gene: TRBJ2-1
abundance: few
v_gene: TRBV11-2
d_gene: -
CDR3nt: TGTGCCAGCAGCCGAATGGGGAATGAGCAGTTCTTC
CDR3aa: CASSRMGNEQFF

j_gene: TRBJ1-4
abundance: -
v_gene: TRBV2
d_gene: TRBD1
CDR3nt: TGTGCCAGCACCTCAACAGGGGGAGCTAATGAAAAACTGTTTTTT
CDR3aa: CASTSTGGANEKLFF

j_gene: TRBJ1-2
abundance: -
v_gene: TRBV28
d_gene: -
CDR3nt: TGTGCCAGCAGTCAGCCGGGGGGCTACACCTTC
CDR3aa: CASSQPGGYTF

j_gene: TRBJ1-5
abundance: -
v_gene: TRBV28
d_gene: -
CDR3nt: TGTGCCAGCAGCCGTGCGTGGGGCCCTCAGCCCCAGCATTTT
CDR3aa: CASSRAWGPQPQHF

j_gene: TRBJ1-1
abundance: -
v_gene: TRBV28
d_gene: -
CDR3nt: TGTGCCAGCATGGACCGTAACACTGAAGCTTTCTTT
CDR3aa: CASMDRNTEAFF

j_gene: TRBJ2-1
abundance: -
v_gene: TRBV19
d_gene: TRBD2
CDR3nt: TGTGCCAGTAGGACTAGCGGGAGGGCCAGGAATGAGCAGTTCTTC
CDR3aa: CASRTSGRARNEQFF

j_gene: TRBJ2-1
abundance: -
v_gene: TRBV2
d_gene: -
CDR3nt: TGTGCCAGCAGTGAATTAGTAAACCTGTACAATGAGCAGTTCTTC
CDR3aa: CASSELVNLYNEQFF

j_gene: TRBJ2-2
abundance: -
v_gene: TRBV5-6
d_gene: -
CDR3nt: TGTGCCAGCAGCTTGGAGGTATCAGACGGGGAGCTGTTTTTT
CDR3aa: CASSLEVSDGELFF

j_gene: TRBJ2-3
abundance: -
v_gene: TRBV29-1
d_gene: TRBD2
CDR3nt: TGCAGCGTGCGTAGCGGGGCCACAGATACGCAGTATTTT
CDR3aa: CSVRSGATDTQYF

j_gene: TRBJ1-1
abundance: -
v_gene: TRBV13
d_gene: -
CDR3nt: TGTGCCAGCAGCTTAGGTATGGGGGGGCACACTGAAGCTTTCTTT
CDR3aa: CASSLGMGGHTEAFF

j_gene: TRBJ2-3
abundance: -
v_gene: TRBV7-3
d_gene: -
CDR3nt: TGTGCCAGCAGCTCCTCGACAGATACGCAGTATTTT
CDR3aa: CASSSSTDTQYF

j_gene: TRBJ2-3
abundance: -
v_gene: TRBV28
d_gene: -
CDR3nt: TGTGCCAGCAGTTTGTACAGCGGGCCGATCACAGATACGCAGTATTTT
CDR3aa: CASSLYSGPITDTQYF

j_gene: TRBJ2-5
abundance: -
v_gene: TRBV27
d_gene: -
CDR3nt: TGTGCCAGCAGTTTACTCGGGGAGACCCAGTACTTC
CDR3aa: CASSLLGETQYF

j_gene: TRBJ1-6
abundance: -
v_gene: TRBV3-1/TRBV3-2
d_gene: -
CDR3nt: TGTGCCAGCAGCCCGGGGCGGGGGAGCTCCTATAATTCACCCCTCCACTTT
CDR3aa: CASSPGRGSSYNSPLHF

j_gene: TRBJ2-3
abundance: -
v_gene: TRBV14
d_gene: TRBD2
CDR3nt: TGTGCCAGCAGCCGACTAGCGGGAGTAGGAACAGATACGCAGTATTTT
CDR3aa: CASSRLAGVGTDTQYF

j_gene: TRBJ1-1
abundance: -
v_gene: TRBV6-1
d_gene: -
CDR3nt: TGTGCCAGCAGTGCTCTGGGAGGGTCGGCGAACACTGAAGCTTTCTTT
CDR3aa: CASSALGGSANTEAFF

j_gene: TRBJ2-1
abundance: once
v_gene: TRBV6-6
d_gene: -
CDR3nt: TGTGCCAGCAGCCTTACTAGGGACAATGAGCAGTTCTTC
CDR3aa: CASSLTRDNEQFF

j_gene: TRBJ1-2
abundance: -
v_gene: TRBV5-4
d_gene: -
CDR3nt: TGTGCCAGCAGCCTAGACTCTTTTGGCTACACCTTC
CDR3aa: CASSLDSFGYTF

j_gene: TRBJ2-2
abundance: -
v_gene: TRBV25-1
d_gene: -
CDR3nt: TGTGCCAGCAGTAGGACCGGGGAGCTGTTTTTT
CDR3aa: CASSRTGELFF

j_gene: TRBJ1-2
abundance: -
v_gene: TRBV6-4
d_gene: -
CDR3nt: TGTGCCAGCAGTCCCTCCACATCCCTCGGCGGCTACACCTTC
CDR3aa: CASSPSTSLGGYTF

j_gene: TRBJ2-6
abundance: -
v_gene: TRBV30
d_gene: -
CDR3nt: TGTGCCTGTGCTCCTGGGGCCAACGTCCTGACTTTC
CDR3aa: CACAPGANVLTF

j_gene: TRBJ2-7
abundance: -
v_gene: TRBV4-2
d_gene: TRBD2
CDR3nt: TGTGCCAGCAGCTCGGGTGCTGCGGGAGGCAACGAGCAGTACTTC
CDR3aa: CASSSGAAGGNEQYF

j_gene: TRBJ2-7
abundance: -
v_gene: TRBV30
d_gene: TRBD1
CDR3nt: TGTGCCTGGAGTTTATCACCGGGACAGGGATCCTACGAGCAGTACTTC
CDR3aa: CAWSLSPGQGSYEQYF

j_gene: TRBJ2-2
abundance: -
v_gene: TRBV28
d_gene: -
CDR3nt: TGTGCCAGCAGTTCCAGGGTCGGGGAGCTGTTTTTT
CDR3aa: CASSSRVGELFF

j_gene: TRBJ1-1
abundance: -
v_gene: TRBV28
d_gene: -
CDR3nt: TGTGCCAGCAGTTTATGGGGCAGTGAAGCTTTCTTT
CDR3aa: CASSLWGSEAFF

j_gene: TRBJ1-6
abundance: -
v_gene: TRBV11-2
d_gene: -
CDR3nt: TGTGCCAGCAGCTTAGATAATTCACCCCTCCACTTT
CDR3aa: CASSLDNSPLHF

j_gene: TRBJ2-6
abundance: -
v_gene: TRBV18
d_gene: -
CDR3nt: TGTGCCAGCTCACCACCTTCCGGGCTTGCGGGACAGATCTCTGGGGCCAACGTCCTGACTTTC
CDR3aa: CASSPPSGLAGQISGANVLTF

j_gene: TRBJ1-4
abundance: -
v_gene: TRBV14
d_gene: -
CDR3nt: TGTGCCAGCCCTAGGGCCGGGGAAAAACTGTTTTTT
CDR3aa: CASPRAGEKLFF

j_gene: TRBJ2-7
abundance: -
v_gene: TRBV15
d_gene: -
CDR3nt: TGTGCCACCAGCAGAGATGGTGGCTCATCCTACGAGCAGTACTTC
CDR3aa: CATSRDGGSSYEQYF

j_gene: TRBJ2-7
abundance: -
v_gene: TRBV5-1
d_gene: TRBD1
CDR3nt: TGCGCCAGCAGCTCCGGGACAGTCTACGAGCAGTACTTC
CDR3aa: CASSSGTVYEQYF

j_gene: TRBJ2-3
abundance: -
v_gene: TRBV20-1
d_gene: -
CDR3nt: TGCAGTGCTAGTCAAGACTCGTTAGGTAGCACAGATACGCAGTATTTT
CDR3aa: CSASQDSLGSTDTQYF

j_gene: TRBJ1-1
abundance: -
v_gene: TRBV18
d_gene: -
CDR3nt: TGTGCCAGCTCACCACCGAACGGGGACACTGAAGCTTTCTTT
CDR3aa: CASSPPNGDTEAFF

j_gene: TRBJ1-5
abundance: -
v_gene: TRBV2
d_gene: -
CDR3nt: TGTGCCAGCAGAGAACACAGCACAGATCAGCCCCAGCATTTT
CDR3aa: CASREHSTDQPQHF

j_gene: TRBJ2-3
abundance: once
v_gene: TRBV7-3
d_gene: -
CDR3nt: TGTGCCAGCAGCCACCAGGGGAGCGGGGACACGGGGACGCAGTATTTT
CDR3aa: CASSHQGSGDTGTQYF

j_gene: TRBJ1-2
abundance: -
v_gene: TRBV5-4
d_gene: TRBD1
CDR3nt: TGTGCCAGCAGCTCAACCGGGACAGGAGGAGGCTACACCTTC
CDR3aa: CASSSTGTGGGYTF

j_gene: TRBJ1-1
abundance: -
v_gene: TRBV15
d_gene: -
CDR3nt: TGTGCCACCGGCAGAGGTAGGGGGGACACTGAAGCTTTCTTT
CDR3aa: CATGRGRGDTEAFF

j_gene: TRBJ2-4
abundance: few
v_gene: TRBV6-6
d_gene: -
CDR3nt: TGTGCCAGCCATGGACCCTCAGAAAGCAAAAACATTCAGTACTTC
CDR3aa: CASHGPSESKNIQYF

j_gene: TRBJ2-5
abundance: -
v_gene: TRBV18
d_gene: -
CDR3nt: TGTGCCAGCTCAGCTCGGGGAGGTGAGACCCAGTACTTC
CDR3aa: CASSARGGETQYF

j_gene: TRBJ1-5
abundance: -
v_gene: TRBV18
d_gene: TRBD1
CDR3nt: TGTGCCAGCTCACCCAACGACAGGGGCAATCAGCCCCAGCATTTT
CDR3aa: CASSPNDRGNQPQHF

j_gene: TRBJ2-7
abundance: -
v_gene: TRBV6-1
d_gene: -
CDR3nt: TGTGCCAGCAGTGATAGTGGTCGGGGACCCTACGAGCAGTACTTC
CDR3aa: CASSDSGRGPYEQYF